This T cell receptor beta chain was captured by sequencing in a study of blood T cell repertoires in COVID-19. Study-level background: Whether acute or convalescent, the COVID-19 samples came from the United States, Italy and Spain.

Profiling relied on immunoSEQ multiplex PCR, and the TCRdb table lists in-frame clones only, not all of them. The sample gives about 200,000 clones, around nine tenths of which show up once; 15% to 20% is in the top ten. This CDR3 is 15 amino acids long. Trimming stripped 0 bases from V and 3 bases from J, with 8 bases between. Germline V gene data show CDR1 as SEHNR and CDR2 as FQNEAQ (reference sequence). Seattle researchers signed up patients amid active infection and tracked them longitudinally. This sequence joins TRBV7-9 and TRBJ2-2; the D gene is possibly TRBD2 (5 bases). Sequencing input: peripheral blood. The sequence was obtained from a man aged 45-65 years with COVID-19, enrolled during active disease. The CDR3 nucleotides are TGTGCCAGCAGCTTAGCTATCGGGGACACCGGGGAGCTGTTTTTT. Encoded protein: CASSLAIGDTGELFF.